A selection of T cell receptor beta chains follows, all from one sample in a study of T cell changes during pregnancy in multiple sclerosis. Produced via immunoSEQ multiplex PCR; TCRdb's table is partial and in-frame only. The sample lists tens of thousands of clones, roughly 90% occurring once. The specimen comprised CD4+ T cells from peripheral blood mononuclear cells, sampled after pregnancy. The receptor source for this set is a female donor in good health, enrolled as a control in a pregnancy study. CDR3s include the opening cysteine and the closing phenylalanine or tryptophan. Fields, in order: D gene, J gene, clone size, V gene, CDR3 protein, CDR3 DNA. The D gene is left open where the match is weak. Size values are once, few and many counts, or a class for expanded clones, and some rows have none.

>-|TRBJ1-5|-|TRBV7-2
CASSLHENQPQHF
TGTGCCAGCAGTTTACACGAGAATCAGCCCCAGCATTTT
>TRBD2|TRBJ2-3|-|TRBV6-5
CASSPTSSTDTQYF
TGTGCCAGCAGCCCGACTAGCAGCACAGATACGCAGTATTTT
>TRBD1|TRBJ1-5|few|TRBV7-9
CASATGDAQPQHF
TGTGCCAGCGCCACAGGGGACGCTCAGCCCCAGCATTTT
>-|TRBJ1-2|-|TRBV18
CASSFSDHRNPYGYTF
TGTGCCAGCTCCTTTTCGGACCACAGGAACCCCTATGGCTACACCTTC
>TRBD1|TRBJ2-5|-|TRBV10-3
CAVGQGDTRGWETQYF
TGTGCCGTAGGGCAGGGGGATACGAGGGGCTGGGAGACCCAGTACTTC
>-|TRBJ1-1|-|TRBV19
CASSRGTVNTEAFF
TGTGCCAGTAGTAGGGGGACTGTGAACACTGAAGCTTTCTTT
>TRBD2|TRBJ2-7|-|TRBV7-9
CASSPGLAGAYEQYF
TGTGCCAGCAGCCCGGGACTAGCGGGGGCCTACGAGCAGTACTTC
>TRBD1|TRBJ1-2|-|TRBV15
CATSRDGTGKASGYTF
TGTGCCACCAGCAGAGACGGGACAGGGAAAGCGTCTGGCTACACCTTC
>-|TRBJ2-7|once|TRBV6-6
CASSFRAYEQYF
TGTGCCAGCAGTTTTCGAGCCTACGAGCAGTACTTC
>TRBD1|TRBJ1-5|-|TRBV13
CASSFRGQPQHF
TGTGCCAGCAGCTTCAGGGGGCAGCCCCAGCATTTT
>-|TRBJ2-1|-|TRBV5-4
CASSPGVGEQFF
TGTGCCAGCAGCCCAGGGGTGGGTGAGCAGTTCTTC
>-|TRBJ2-3|-|TRBV5-4
CASSQTSSAQYF
TGTGCCAGCAGCCAGACTAGTAGTGCGCAGTATTTT
>TRBD2|TRBJ2-2|few|TRBV6-4
CASSDSTSFGANTGELFF
TGTGCCAGCAGTGACTCGACTAGCTTTGGAGCGAACACCGGGGAGCTGTTTTTT
>-|TRBJ2-5|once|TRBV5-1
CASSLVGAGGQETQYF
TGCGCCAGCAGCTTGGTAGGAGCCGGGGGTCAAGAGACCCAGTACTTC
>-|TRBJ1-6|-|TRBV28
CASSGRQGSSPLHF
TGTGCCAGCAGTGGGCGGCAGGGGAGTTCACCCCTCCACTTT
>-|TRBJ1-2|-|TRBV19
CASSGQWGGYTF
TGTGCCAGTAGTGGACAGTGGGGTGGCTACACCTTC
>TRBD1|TRBJ1-2|-|TRBV19
CASSTTGGYGYTF
TGTGCCAGTAGCACGACAGGGGGCTATGGCTACACCTTC
>TRBD1|TRBJ1-6|-|TRBV15
CATSRVGTGDSPLHF
TGTGCCACCAGCAGAGTGGGGACAGGGGATTCACCCCTCCACTTT
>-|TRBJ1-1|-|TRBV15
CATSTRSSEVTEAFF
TGTGCCACCAGCACCCGTAGTTCTGAGGTCACTGAAGCTTTCTTT
>-|TRBJ2-1|-|TRBV28
CASSSAGSFFNEQFF
TGTGCCAGCAGTTCAGCCGGGAGTTTCTTCAATGAGCAGTTCTTC
>TRBD1|TRBJ1-1|-|TRBV30
CAWKGQGGNTEAFF
TGTGCCTGGAAGGGGCAGGGGGGAAACACTGAAGCTTTCTTT
>TRBD1|TRBJ1-1|-|TRBV30
CAWSQWTGPTEAFF
TGTGCCTGGAGTCAATGGACAGGGCCCACTGAAGCTTTCTTT
>-|TRBJ2-3|-|TRBV7-8
CASSSERGTTDTQYF
TGTGCCAGCAGCTCTGAGAGGGGGACTACGGATACGCAGTATTTT
>-|TRBJ2-3|-|TRBV4-2
CASSQDGTGSTDTQYF
TGTGCCAGCAGCCAAGATGGTACGGGGAGCACAGATACGCAGTATTTT
>TRBD1|TRBJ1-5|-|TRBV5-5
CASSFTGGGQPQHF
TGTGCCAGCAGCTTTACAGGGGGCGGGCAGCCCCAGCATTTT
>-|TRBJ2-5|-|TRBV7-8
CASSLAGAWETQYF
TGTGCCAGCAGCTTAGCGGGGGCCTGGGAGACCCAGTACTTC
>TRBD2|TRBJ2-1|-|TRBV28
CASTSGQRGGLDEQFF
TGTGCCAGCACCAGCGGTCAGCGGGGGGGCTTGGATGAGCAGTTCTTC
>TRBD1|TRBJ1-6|-|TRBV6-5
CASSYAGQGDSPLHF
TGTGCCAGCAGTTACGCGGGACAGGGTGATTCACCCCTCCACTTT
>TRBD1|TRBJ1-1|-|TRBV6-1
CASKSGTGGNTEAFF
TGTGCCAGCAAATCCGGGACAGGGGGGAACACTGAAGCTTTCTTT
>TRBD2|TRBJ2-7|-|TRBV4-2
CASSQGLADSYEQYF
TGTGCCAGCAGCCAAGGGCTAGCGGACTCCTACGAGCAGTACTTC
>TRBD1|TRBJ1-5|-|TRBV19
CATRRDSHQPQHF
TGTGCCACCCGGAGGGACAGTCATCAGCCCCAGCATTTT
>-|TRBJ1-3|once|TRBV6-1
CASSESLNTIYF
TGTGCCAGCAGTGAAAGCCTAAACACCATATATTTT
>-|TRBJ2-5|-|TRBV5-1
CASSVNPGRETQYF
TGCGCCAGCAGCGTCAATCCCGGGAGAGAGACCCAGTACTTC
>-|TRBJ1-2|few|TRBV29-1
CSVEVSANYGYTF
TGCAGCGTTGAAGTTTCGGCTAACTATGGCTACACCTTC
>-|TRBJ1-6|-|TRBV28
CASGRVSNSPLHF
TGTGCCAGTGGAAGAGTTAGCAATTCACCCCTCCACTTT
>TRBD2|TRBJ2-7|-|TRBV7-2
CASSLSVAGGYEQYF
TGTGCCAGCAGCTTATCGGTAGCGGGGGGCTACGAGCAGTACTTC
>-|TRBJ1-1|once|TRBV5-1
CASKGRTGGTEAFF
TGCGCCAGCAAGGGTCGGACCGGGGGCACTGAAGCTTTCTTT
>TRBD1|TRBJ1-6|-|TRBV28
CASSRTGRPNSPLHF
TGTGCCAGCAGCCGGACAGGGCGGCCCAATTCACCCCTCCACTTT
>-|TRBJ2-1|-|TRBV9
CASSVGPSSYNEQFF
TGTGCCAGCAGCGTAGGCCCCAGCTCCTACAATGAGCAGTTCTTC
>-|TRBJ2-7|-|TRBV7-2
CASSSPVRGAWQYF
TGTGCCAGCAGCTCTCCCGTCAGGGGGGCGTGGCAGTACTTC
>TRBD2|TRBJ2-3|-|TRBV7-3
CASSFGLAGADTQYF
TGTGCCAGCAGCTTTGGACTAGCGGGGGCCGATACGCAGTATTTT
>-|TRBJ1-3|once|TRBV21-1
CASSNPSGVSSGNTIYF
TGTGCCAGCAGCAACCCCTCCGGGGTCAGCTCTGGAAACACCATATATTTT
>-|TRBJ1-1|-|TRBV5-1
CASSLRPHGGNTEAFF
TGCGCCAGCAGCTTGAGGCCCCACGGGGGGAACACTGAAGCTTTCTTT
>TRBD1|TRBJ1-6|-|TRBV7-2
CASSPHPTGGSPLHF
TGTGCCAGCAGCCCCCACCCGACAGGGGGTTCACCCCTCCACTTT
>-|TRBJ1-6|-|TRBV9
CASSVRGEHSPLHF
TGTGCCAGCAGCGTTCGGGGAGAGCATTCACCCCTCCACTTT
>-|TRBJ2-3|-|TRBV4-1
CASSQVPTPGGTDTQYF
TGCGCCAGCAGCCAAGTACCCACACCTGGTGGCACAGATACGCAGTATTTT
>TRBD2|TRBJ2-7|-|TRBV7-2
CASSQSGGGSYEQYF
TGTGCCAGCAGCCAAAGTGGCGGGGGAAGCTACGAGCAGTACTTC
>-|TRBJ1-6|-|TRBV28
CASKLGGQSGVTHF
TGTGCCAGCAAGTTGGGTGGACAGTCCGGGGTTACCCACTTT
>TRBD1|TRBJ1-2|-|TRBV13
CASSPGQGAIYGYTF
TGTGCCAGCAGCCCAGGACAGGGGGCCATCTATGGCTACACCTTC
>-|TRBJ2-7|-|TRBV7-8
CASSPHRASSYEQYF
TGTGCCAGCAGCCCTCACAGGGCTTCATCCTACGAGCAGTACTTC
>TRBD1|TRBJ1-3|-|TRBV7-2
CASSLGQGSGNTIYF
TGTGCCAGCAGCCTCGGACAGGGCTCTGGAAACACCATATATTTT
>-|TRBJ2-2|-|TRBV28
CASSLEPGNTGELFF
TGTGCCAGCAGCCTCGAGCCGGGGAACACCGGGGAGCTGTTTTTT
>-|TRBJ2-1|-|TRBV6-5
CASRERDKSFF
TGTGCCAGCCGGGAAAGGGATAAATCCTTCTTC
>TRBD1|TRBJ1-2|-|TRBV30
CAWRSGQGDGYTF
TGTGCCTGGAGGTCGGGACAGGGCGACGGCTACACCTTC
>-|TRBJ2-3|-|TRBV29-1
CSVVPVTDTQYF
TGCAGCGTTGTTCCGGTTACAGATACGCAGTATTTT
>-|TRBJ2-5|-|TRBV18
CASSPGLGGRLETQYF
TGTGCCAGCTCACCCGGACTCGGCGGTCGTTTGGAGACCCAGTACTTC
>TRBD1|TRBJ1-4|-|TRBV2
CASTRDRAWEKLFF
TGTGCCAGCACTCGGGACAGGGCCTGGGAAAAACTGTTTTTT